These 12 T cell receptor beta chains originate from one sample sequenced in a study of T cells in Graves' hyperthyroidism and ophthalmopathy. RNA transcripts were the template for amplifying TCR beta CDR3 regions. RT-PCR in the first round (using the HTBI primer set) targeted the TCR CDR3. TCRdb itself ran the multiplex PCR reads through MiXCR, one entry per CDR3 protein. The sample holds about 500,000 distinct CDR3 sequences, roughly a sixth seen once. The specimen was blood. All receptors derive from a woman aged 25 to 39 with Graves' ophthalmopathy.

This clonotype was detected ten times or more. The CDR3 DNA reads as TGTGCCTGGAGTGGTGCGGGACGTAGCAATCAGCCCCAGCATTTT. Translation gives CAWSGAGRSNQPQHF. The J gene is TRBJ1-5, the V gene TRBV30; perhaps TRBD1 as D (5 bases). V was cut by 1 base and J by 0 bases, with 10 bases left in between. The CDR3 covers 15 residues. Looked up from germline, CDR1 is GTSNPN and CDR2 is SVGIG (reference sequence).

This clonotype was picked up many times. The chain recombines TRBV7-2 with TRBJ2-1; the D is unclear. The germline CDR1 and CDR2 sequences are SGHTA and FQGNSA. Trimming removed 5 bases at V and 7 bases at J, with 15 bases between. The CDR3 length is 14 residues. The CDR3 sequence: CASSLSLTINEQFF. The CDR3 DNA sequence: TGTGCCAGCAGCCTTAGCCTGACCATAAATGAGCAGTTCTTC.

The CDR3 nucleotides are TGTGCCAGCAGTGCTCTAGCGGGAGGGTGGAATGAGCAGTTCTTC. Protein sequence: CASSALAGGWNEQFF. The V call is TRBV6-1, the J call TRBJ2-1; 12 nucleotides align to TRBD2. The germline V gene has CDR1 MNHNS and CDR2 SASEGT. V lost 4 bases and J lost 7; bases outside the gene matches: 5. The CDR3 runs 15 residues.

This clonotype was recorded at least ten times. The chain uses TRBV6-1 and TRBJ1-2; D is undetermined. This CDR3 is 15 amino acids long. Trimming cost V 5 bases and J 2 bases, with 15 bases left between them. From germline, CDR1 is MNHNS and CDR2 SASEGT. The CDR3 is CASSPNSFANYGYTF. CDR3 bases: TGTGCCAGCAGTCCCAACTCGTTCGCGAACTATGGCTACACCTTC.

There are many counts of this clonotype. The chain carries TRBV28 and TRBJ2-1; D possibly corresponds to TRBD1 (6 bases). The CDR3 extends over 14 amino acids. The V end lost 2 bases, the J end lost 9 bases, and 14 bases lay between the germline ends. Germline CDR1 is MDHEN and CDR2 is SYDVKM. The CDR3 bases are TGTGCCAGCAGTTTAACCCCTACAGGGTCTGAGCAGTTCTTC. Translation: CASSLTPTGSEQFF.

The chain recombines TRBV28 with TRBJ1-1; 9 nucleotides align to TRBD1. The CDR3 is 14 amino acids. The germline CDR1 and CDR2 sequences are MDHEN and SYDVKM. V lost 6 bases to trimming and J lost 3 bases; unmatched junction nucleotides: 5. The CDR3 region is CASSYRGRDTEAFF. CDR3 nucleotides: TGTGCCAGCAGCTACAGGGGGCGGGACACTGAAGCTTTCTTT.

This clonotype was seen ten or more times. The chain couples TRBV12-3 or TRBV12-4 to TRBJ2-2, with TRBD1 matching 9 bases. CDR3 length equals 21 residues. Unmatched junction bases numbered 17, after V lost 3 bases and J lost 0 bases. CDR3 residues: CASSFGGQGLILQPNTGELFF. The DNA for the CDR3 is TGTGCCAGCAGTTTTGGGGGACAGGGTCTAATTCTTCAACCGAACACCGGGGAGCTGTTTTTT.

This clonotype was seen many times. CDR3: CASSFDVSSGANVLTF. The CDR3 DNA follows: TGTGCCAGCAGTTTTGACGTCAGCTCTGGGGCCAACGTCCTGACTTTC. The gene calls are TRBV12-3 or TRBV12-4 and TRBJ2-6, with D unresolved. The CDR3 consists of 16 residues. V lost 3 bases and J 0 bases, leaving 9 bases between the germline ends.

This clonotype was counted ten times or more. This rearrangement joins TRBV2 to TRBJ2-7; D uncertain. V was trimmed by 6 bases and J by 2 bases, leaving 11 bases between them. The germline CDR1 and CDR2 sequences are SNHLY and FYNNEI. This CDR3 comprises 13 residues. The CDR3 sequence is CASSRGWTYEQYF. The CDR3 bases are TGTGCCAGCAGCCGTGGATGGACCTACGAGCAGTACTTC.

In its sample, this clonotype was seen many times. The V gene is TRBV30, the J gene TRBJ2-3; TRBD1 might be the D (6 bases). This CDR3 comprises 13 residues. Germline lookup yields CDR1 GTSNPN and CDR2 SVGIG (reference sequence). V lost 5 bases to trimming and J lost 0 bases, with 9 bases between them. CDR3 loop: CAWEGDSTDTQYF. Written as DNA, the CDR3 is TGTGCCTGGGAGGGGGATAGCACAGATACGCAGTATTTT.

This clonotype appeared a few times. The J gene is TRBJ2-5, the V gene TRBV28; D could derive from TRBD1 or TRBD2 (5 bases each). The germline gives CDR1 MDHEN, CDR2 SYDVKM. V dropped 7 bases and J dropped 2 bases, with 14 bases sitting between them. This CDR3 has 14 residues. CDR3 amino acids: CASTQGVPQETQYF. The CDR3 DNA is TGTGCCAGCACCCAGGGAGTGCCTCAAGAGACCCAGTACTTC.

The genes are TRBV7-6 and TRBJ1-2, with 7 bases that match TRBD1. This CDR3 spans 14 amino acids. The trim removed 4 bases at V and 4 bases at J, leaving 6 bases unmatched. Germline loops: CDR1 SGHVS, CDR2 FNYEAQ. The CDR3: CASSSSRDSYGYTF. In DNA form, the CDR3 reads TGTGCCAGCAGCTCCTCTCGGGACAGCTATGGCTACACCTTC.